This T cell receptor beta chain is drawn from a study of T cell responses to AZD1222 COVID-19 vaccine. General study findings and limits: None of the repertoires were sampled until the peak T cell response had passed. Spike-specific TCR depth and breadth grew after two AZD1222 doses.

In the case of this clone: Its target is not known.

This CDR3 has 14 residues. The V end was cut by 0 bases, the J end by 3 bases, with 10 bases between. Looked up from germline, CDR1 is SGDLS and CDR2 is YYNGEE. The assay was immunoSEQ multiplex PCR, and TCRdb's table has in-frame clones only and misses some. This sample yields 95,000 to 150,000 clones, of which approximately 90% are seen a single time; 11% belongs to the top ten. The starting material was peripheral blood, obtained on day 0 of MenACWY control vaccination. The receptor was derived from an adult in good health. V usage is TRBV9 and J usage is TRBJ2-7; no clear D. The CDR3 DNA reads as TGTGCCAGCAGCGTAGGGCAGTCCAACTACGAGCAGTACTTC. Translating gives CASSVGQSNYEQYF.